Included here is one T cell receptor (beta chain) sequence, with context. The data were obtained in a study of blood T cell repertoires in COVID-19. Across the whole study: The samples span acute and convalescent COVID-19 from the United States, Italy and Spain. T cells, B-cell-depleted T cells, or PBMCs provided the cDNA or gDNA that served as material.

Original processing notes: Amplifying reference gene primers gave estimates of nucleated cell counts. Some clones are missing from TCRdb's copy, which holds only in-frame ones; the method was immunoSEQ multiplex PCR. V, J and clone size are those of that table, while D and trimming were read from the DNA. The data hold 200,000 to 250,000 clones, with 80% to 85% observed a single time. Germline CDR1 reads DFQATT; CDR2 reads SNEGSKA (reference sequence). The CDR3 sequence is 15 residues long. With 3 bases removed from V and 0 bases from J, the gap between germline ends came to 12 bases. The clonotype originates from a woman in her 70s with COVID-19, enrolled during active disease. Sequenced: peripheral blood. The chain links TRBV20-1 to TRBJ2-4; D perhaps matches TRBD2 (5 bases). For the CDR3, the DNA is TGCAGTGCTAGTCCACTAGACCTAGCCAAAAACATTCAGTACTTC. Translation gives CSASPLDLAKNIQYF.